The 20 T cell receptor beta chains below all came from one sample that was sequenced in a study of blood T cells in healthy people across ages. A second PCR, run for about 7 to 11 cycles, used a sample-barcoded 5' primer plus a J-beta primer mix. TCRdb reanalysed the 5' RACE reads using MiXCR and keeps one entry per CDR3 protein. The data show 540,000 or so distinct CDR3 sequences, with about 25% seen just once and around 10% held by the top ten. This sample was shared with a second study, whose subject was T cells of mothers and their children.

Sequencing used blood. The receptors were sampled from a boy aged 10-17 years in good health.

The chain employs TRBV28 and TRBJ2-7; 8 bases fit TRBD1. Per germline, CDR1 MDHEN and CDR2 SYDVKM. V lost 4 bases and J lost 5; bases outside the gene matches: 16. The CDR3 covers 17 residues. CDR3 protein: CASSYTLAGGKVHEQYF. The CDR3 nucleotides read TGTGCCAGCAGTTATACGCTGGCAGGGGGCAAAGTCCACGAGCAGTACTTC.

This clonotype came up a few times. The genes are TRBV7-8 and TRBJ1-2; unclear D gene. The CDR3 is made up of 14 amino acids. The V gene lost 4 bases and the J gene lost 3 bases, with 12 bases spanning the gap. The germline gives CDR1 SGHVS, CDR2 FQNEAQ. CDR3 DNA sequence: TGTGCCAGCAGCTCGCCAGAAATTCACTATGGCTACACCTTC. This translates into CASSSPEIHYGYTF.

This sequence joins TRBV27 and TRBJ1-4, with a tentative D call TRBD1 (6 bases). The germline V gene has CDR1 MNHEY and CDR2 SMNVEV (reference sequence). The CDR3 sequence is 14 residues long. The V gene lost 4 bases and the J gene lost 8 bases, with 14 bases spanning the gap. The CDR3 protein is CASSWGAAGEKLFF. The CDR3 DNA follows: TGTGCCAGCAGTTGGGGGGCGGCTGGGGAAAAACTGTTTTTT. Variable domain in full (rest from reference TRBV27 and TRBJ1-4): EAQVTQNPRYLITVTGKKLTVTCSQNMNHEYMSWYRQDPGLGLRQIYYSMNVEVTDKGDVPEGYKVSRKEKRNFPLILESPSPNQTSLYFCASSWGAAGEKLFFGSGTQLSVL.

A single count supports this clonotype. The junction departs from germline at one end; a sequencing error may be responsible. The chain uses TRBV29-1 and TRBJ1-2; TRBD1 matches at 7 bases. The germline CDR1 and CDR2 sequences are SQVTM and ANQGSEA. The CDR3 length is 13 residues. CDR3 residues: CSVTDREDYRYTF. The CDR3 DNA is TGCAGCGTCACTGACAGGGAAGACTATCGCTACACCTTC.

This clonotype was detected only a few times. V gene TRBV7-2 combines with J gene TRBJ2-5; 10 bases are shared with TRBD2. This CDR3 region has 16 residues. Germline lookup yields CDR1 SGHTA and CDR2 FQGNSA. The trim removed 5 bases at V and 5 bases at J, leaving 11 bases unmatched. The DNA for the CDR3 is TGTGCCAGCAGCCGGGGACTAGCGCCTCTCCCCGAGACCCAGTACTTC. Protein: CASSRGLAPLPETQYF. Full variable domain (missing parts from reference TRBV7-2 and TRBJ2-5): GAGVSQSPSNKVTEKGKDVELRCDPISGHTALYWYRQSLGQGLEFLIYFQGNSAPDKSGLPSDRFSAERTGGSVSTLTIQRTQQEDSAVYLCASSRGLAPLPETQYFGPGTRLLVL.

This clonotype was seen only a few times. The CDR3 nucleotides read TGCGCCAGCAGCCAAGATCTGGCGGGGAACTACAATGAGCAGTTCTTC. Translated, it gives CASSQDLAGNYNEQFF. The rearrangement joins TRBV4-1 to TRBJ2-1; perhaps TRBD2 as D (6 bases). V shed 0 bases and J shed 3 bases, with 12 bases lying between them. Germline V gene sequence: CDR1 MGHRA, CDR2 YSYEKL. The CDR3 covers 16 residues.

In this sample, this clonotype turned up a few times. The chain joins TRBV6-4 to TRBJ2-7; perhaps D is TRBD1 or TRBD2 (6 bases each). Trimming removed 0 bases from V and 6 bases from J, with 9 bases in between. The CDR3 is 13 residues long. Germline loops: CDR1 MRHNA, CDR2 SNTAGT. CDR3 region: CASSDSGGGEQYF. CDR3 coding DNA: TGTGCCAGCAGTGACTCAGGAGGGGGCGAGCAGTACTTC.

The rearrangement uses TRBV7-2 and TRBJ2-3; 7 bases line up with TRBD2. This CDR3 spans 15 amino acids. J gave up 0 bases and V 5 bases, and 5 bases lay outside the gene matches. Germline V gene lookup returns CDR1 SGHTA and CDR2 FQGNSA. The CDR3 nucleotides are TGTGCCAGCAGCAGGGACTACTCTAGCACAGATACGCAGTATTTT. Translation: CASSRDYSSTDTQYF. The full variable domain, its missing parts supplied by reference TRBV7-2 and TRBJ2-3, is GAGVSQSPSNKVTEKGKDVELRCDPISGHTALYWYRQSLGQGLEFLIYFQGNSAPDKSGLPSDRFSAERTGGSVSTLTIQRTQQEDSAVYLCASSRDYSSTDTQYFGPGTRLTVL.

This clonotype was seen a single time. The rearrangement links TRBV4-1 to TRBJ1-2; no reliable D call. Deletions cut 4 bases from V and 0 bases from J, with 12 bases between. The germline gives CDR1 MGHRA, CDR2 YSYEKL. CDR3 length: 15 residues. CDR3 protein: CASSPERTTNYGYTF. The CDR3 bases are TGCGCCAGCAGCCCAGAAAGGACTACTAACTATGGCTACACCTTC.

The chain is built from TRBV13 and TRBJ2-7; weak D call: TRBD1 (6 bases). Per the germline V gene, CDR1 is PRHDT and CDR2 is FYEKMQ (reference sequence). The CDR3 contains 15 residues. The V end lost 8 bases, the J end lost 5 bases, and 22 bases lay between the germline ends. CDR3 in amino acids: CASGHTQGIGHEQYF. CDR3 in DNA: TGTGCCAGCGGCCACACACAGGGAATAGGCCACGAGCAGTACTTC. Full variable domain (outside the CDR3, taken from reference TRBV13 and TRBJ2-7): AAGVIQSPRHLIKEKRETATLKCYPIPRHDTVYWYQQGPGQDPQFLISFYEKMQSDKGSIPDRFSAQQFSDYHSELNMSSLELGDSALYFCASGHTQGIGHEQYFGPGTRLTVT.

This clonotype came up a few times. This sequence joins TRBV7-9 and TRBJ2-1; tentative D call: TRBD2 (6 bases). Trimming took off 7 bases at V and 5 bases at J, with 9 bases between the two ends. Looked up from germline, CDR1 is SEHNR and CDR2 is FQNEAQ (reference sequence). There are 12 residues in the CDR3. CDR3 in amino acids: CASTGLDNEQFF. DNA for the CDR3: TGTGCCAGCACGGGACTCGACAATGAGCAGTTCTTC.

This clonotype was found a few times. The chain is built from TRBV3-1 and TRBJ2-5; 12 bases match TRBD2. The DNA end is more similar to TRBJ2-1, so the J call may be wrong. Germline V CDR1 and CDR2: LGHDT, YNNKEL (reference sequence). The CDR3 loop spans 15 amino acids. CDR3 amino acids: CASSPGLAGSNEQFF. The CDR3 nucleotides are TGTGCCAGCAGTCCCGGACTAGCGGGATCCAATGAGCAGTTCTTC.

This clonotype was seen ten or more times. V and J are TRBV9 and TRBJ1-4; 8 bases match TRBD1. Germline trimming cut 0 bases from V and 5 bases from J; bases unmatched to any gene: 3. Per the germline V gene, CDR1 is SGDLS and CDR2 is YYNGEE. The CDR3 extends over 15 amino acids. For the CDR3, the DNA is TGTGCCAGCAGCGTAGCCGCAGGGGGCAATGAAAAACTGTTTTTT. Protein sequence: CASSVAAGGNEKLFF.

The rearrangement links TRBV6-2 or TRBV6-3 to TRBJ2-5, with 11 positions matching TRBD2. The end of the DNA aligns better with TRBJ2-7, so the J call may be wrong. Germline loops: CDR1 MNHEY, CDR2 SVGEGT. CDR3 length: 19 amino acids. The CDR3 loop reads CASSVQLAGVPSLSYEQYF. For the CDR3, the DNA is TGTGCCAGCAGTGTACAACTAGCGGGAGTACCAAGTCTCTCCTACGAGCAGTACTTC.

Remarks on this clonotype: A much larger clone lies one base from this, so it may be a read error. The CDR3 DNA sequence: TGCGGTGCTTACGACGGGGCAACTAATGAAAAACTGTTTTTT. Protein: CGAYDGATNEKLFF. The genes are TRBV20-1 and TRBJ1-4; D uncertain. The CDR3 is 14 residues long. CDR1 and CDR2 from the germline V gene are DFQATT and SNEGSKA (reference sequence).

Comment on this clonotype: One end of the junction does not line up with germline, which may come from a read error. V and J are TRBV11-2 and TRBJ2-5; a weak D match, TRBD1 (6 bases). With the DNA end fitting TRBJ2-1 better, the J assignment may be wrong. The germline gives CDR1 SGHAT, CDR2 FQNNGV. The CDR3 consists of 16 residues. As DNA, the CDR3 is TGTGCCAGCAGCTTAGAAACAGGGATCTCCTACAGTGAGCAGTTCTTC. This codes for CASSLETGISYSEQFF.

This clonotype appeared a few times. CDR3 sequence reads: CASSEQNRDLNTQYF. CDR3 nucleotides: TGTGCCAGCAGTGAACAGAACAGGGATCTGAATACGCAGTATTTT. The chain has TRBV25-1 and TRBJ2-3; D is perhaps TRBD1 (6 bases). Germline V gene data show CDR1 as MGHDK and CDR2 as SYGVNS. The CDR3 is made up of 15 amino acids. Deletions cut 2 bases from V and 7 bases from J, with 16 bases between.

This clonotype was found a few times. CDR3 in DNA: TGTGCCAGCAGCCCTCCCCGGGTCGTGGAGCAGTTCTTC. Its protein is CASSPPRVVEQFF. This chain connects TRBV7-9 to TRBJ2-5, with D uncertain. The assigned J gene may be wrong: the sequence end matches TRBJ2-1 better. The CDR3 spans 13 residues. Looked up from germline, CDR1 is SEHNR and CDR2 is FQNEAQ (reference sequence).

The chain has TRBV20-1 and TRBJ2-5; no definite D call. The J call is in doubt because the DNA end fits TRBJ2-7 better. The length of the CDR3 is 12 residues. Germline CDR1 DFQATT, CDR2 SNEGSKA (reference sequence). The CDR3 loop is CSAVIRSYEQYF. In nucleotides, the CDR3 is TGCAGTGCCGTAATCCGCTCCTACGAGCAGTACTTC.

This clonotype has more than one count but fewer than ten. The chain joins TRBV7-9 to TRBJ2-7; 12 positions agree with TRBD2. Per the germline V gene, CDR1 is SEHNR and CDR2 is FQNEAQ (reference sequence). CDR3 length equals 15 residues. The V gene end was trimmed by 4 bases and the J gene end by 7 bases; junction bases not matched to a gene: 8. CDR3 in amino acids: CASSSGLAGKEEQYF. CDR3 nucleotide sequence: TGTGCCAGCAGCTCAGGACTAGCGGGAAAGGAAGAGCAGTACTTC. The variable domain in full, completed from reference TRBV7-9 and TRBJ2-7, reads DTGVSQNPRHKITKRGQNVTFRCDPISEHNRLYWYRQTLGQGPEFLTYFQNEAQLEKSRLLSDRFSAERPKGSFSTLEIQRTEQGDSAMYLCASSSGLAGKEEQYFGPGTRLTVT.